These 26 T cell receptor beta chains were sequenced from one sample in a study of beta chain features in type 1 diabetes (dated by TCRdb to the late 2010s). The full study reports these points: Type 1 diabetes patients showed a moderate but significant shortening of TCRB CDR3 length in all four CD4+ subsets.

Their specific antigens are unknown. Library generation was performed with the immunoSEQ multiplex PCR assay. The High Capacity cDNA Reverse Transcription Kit was used to reverse transcribe all of the isolated RNA, meaning that expressed TCRB transcripts were what got sequenced. TCRdb limited this immuneACCESS table to in-frame rearrangements with V and J called. A share of clones is missing; checked studies link under half to unresolved V genes, and the rest is unexplained. The sample table shows 250,000 to 300,000 clones, and approximately 25% are seen once. In total, the top ten clones hold around 0.012% of the sample. Sequencing input: naive CD4+ T cells from blood. This specimen's cell subset or site label, per the study, means: true naive CD4+ T cells. These receptors were obtained from a woman aged 25 to 39 with type 1 diabetes.

V usage is TRBV9 and J usage is TRBJ1-1; tentatively, D is TRBD1 (5 bases). The CDR3 has 14 residues. CDR1 is SGDLS and CDR2 is YYNGEE in the germline V gene. Trimming removed 4 bases from V and 0 bases from J, with 10 bases in between. The DNA of the CDR3 is TGTGCCAGCAGCCCGGGACTCCTGAACACTGAAGCTTTCTTT. Protein sequence: CASSPGLLNTEAFF. Combining the CDR3 with reference TRBV9 and TRBJ1-1 gives the whole variable domain DSGVTQTPKHLITATGQRVTLRCSPRSGDLSVYWYQQSLDQGLQFLIQYYNGEERAKGNILERFSAQQFPDLHSELNLSSLELGDSALYFCASSPGLLNTEAFFGQGTRLTVV.

The gene calls are TRBV29-1 and TRBJ2-1; 7 nucleotides agree with TRBD2. Germline CDR1 is SQVTM and CDR2 is ANQGSEA. Trimming cost V 1 base and J 9 bases; bases outside gene matches: 6. The CDR3 is made up of 13 amino acids. The CDR3 protein is CSVEAGGVGEQFF. Here the CDR3 DNA reads TGCAGCGTTGAAGCGGGAGGAGTAGGTGAGCAGTTCTTC.

This clone has just a few counts. This rearrangement joins TRBV30 to TRBJ2-2; tentative D call: TRBD2 (5 bases). This CDR3 region has 15 residues. Trimming took 0 bases from V and 6 from J, leaving 14 bases between them. The germline CDR1 and CDR2 sequences are GTSNPN and SVGIG (reference sequence). CDR3 in DNA: TGTGCCTGGAGTGTAATTACTAGAAGGTCCGGGGAGCTGTTTTTT. This sequence encodes CAWSVITRRSGELFF. The full variable domain, completed using reference TRBV30 and TRBJ2-2, is SQTIHQWPATLVQPVGSPLSLECTVEGTSNPNLYWYRQAAGRGLQLLFYSVGIGQISSEVPQNLSASRPQDRQFILSSKKLLLSDSGFYLCAWSVITRRSGELFFGEGSRLTVL.

DNA of the CDR3: TGTGCCAGCTCACTGGGGGCTAGGCGCAATGAGCAGTTCTTC. Translating it yields CASSLGARRNEQFF. The chain joins TRBV18 to TRBJ2-1; D is perhaps TRBD1 (6 bases). There are 14 residues in the CDR3. The germline CDR1 and CDR2 sequences are KGHSH and LQKENI. V was pared by 4 bases and J by 6 bases, with 13 bases between.

This clone was counted only a few times. The CDR3 DNA follows: TGTGCCAGCAGCCAAGCCCTAGCGGGGCAAGAGACCCAGTACTTC. This encodes CASSQALAGQETQYF. This sequence joins TRBV4-2 and TRBJ2-5, with 9 bases fitting TRBD2. CDR3 size: 15 residues. V lost 1 base and J lost 2; bases outside the gene matches: 2. Germline V gene lookup returns CDR1 LGHNA and CDR2 YNFKEQ.

The V gene is TRBV25-1, the J gene TRBJ1-5; D ambiguous. Trimming took off 5 bases at V and 0 bases at J, with 5 bases between the two ends. The CDR3 sequence is 13 residues long. Per germline, CDR1 MGHDK and CDR2 SYGVNS. For the CDR3, the DNA is TGTGCCAGCAGTCAGTATAGCAATCAGCCCCAGCATTTT. This translates into CASSQYSNQPQHF.

This clone was detected a few times. This chain uses TRBV2 with TRBJ1-3; D is perhaps TRBD1 (5 bases). V lost 3 bases to trimming and J lost 8 bases, with 11 bases between them. CDR3 length: 13 residues. Germline CDR1 and CDR2: SNHLY and FYNNEI. This CDR3 is CASSDDRGYTIYF. The CDR3 region has the DNA TGTGCCAGCAGTGATGACAGAGGATACACCATATATTTT.

The rearrangement joins TRBV5-1 to TRBJ2-7; 8 bases are shared with TRBD2. V lost 5 bases and J lost 7; bases outside the gene matches: 14. The CDR3 consists of 15 residues. Germline CDR1 and CDR2: SGHRS and YFSETQ. CDR3 residues: CASRTIGAGVEEQYF. Written as DNA, the CDR3 is TGCGCCAGCAGGACCATAGGAGCGGGAGTCGAAGAGCAGTACTTC.

This clone has only a few counts. The chain recombines TRBV25-1 with TRBJ2-2; the D gene is possibly TRBD1 (6 bases). Germline values: CDR1 MGHDK, CDR2 SYGVNS. This CDR3 is 17 amino acids long. Trimming pared 2 bases from V and 1 base from J, leaving 14 bases between. The CDR3: CASSEEEGTKNTGELFF. As DNA, the CDR3 is TGTGCCAGCAGTGAAGAGGAAGGGACAAAGAACACCGGGGAGCTGTTTTTT.

V gene TRBV28 combines with J gene TRBJ2-7; weak D call: TRBD1 (5 bases). The CDR3 has 16 residues. Trimming removed 5 bases from V and 4 bases from J, with 21 bases in between. Germline V gene sequence: CDR1 MDHEN, CDR2 SYDVKM. CDR3 residues: CASSRTTNVGRYEQYF. CDR3 nucleotide sequence: TGTGCCAGCAGTAGAACCACAAACGTGGGGCGGTACGAGCAGTACTTC.

V gene TRBV28 combines with J gene TRBJ2-1, with TRBD2 identical over 12 bases. Germline lookup yields CDR1 MDHEN and CDR2 SYDVKM. The CDR3 is made up of 15 amino acids. The ends lost 10 bases at V and 9 bases at J; junction bases unmatched: 13. CDR3: CATETGLAGSGEQFF. The CDR3 nucleotides are TGTGCCACCGAGACTGGACTAGCGGGATCAGGTGAGCAGTTCTTC. The variable domain in full, with the rest retrieved from reference TRBV28 and TRBJ2-1, is DVKVTQSSRYLVKRTGEKVFLECVQDMDHENMFWYRQDPGLGLRLIYFSYDVKMKEKGDIPEGYSVSREKKERFSLILESASTNQTSMYLCATETGLAGSGEQFFGPGTRLTVL.

This chain links TRBV7-8 with TRBJ2-6, with 7 positions matching TRBD1. V shed 1 base, J shed 17 bases, and the junction held 8 bases outside the gene matches. This CDR3 has 13 amino acids. Germline V lookup: CDR1 SGHVS, CDR2 FQNEAQ. CDR3 residues: CASSLGQGLGVTF. The CDR3 coding sequence is TGTGCCAGCAGCTTAGGACAGGGCTTGGGAGTGACTTTC. Drawing the rest from reference TRBV7-8 and TRBJ2-6, the complete variable domain is GAGVSQSPRYKVAKRGQDVALRCDPISGHVSLFWYQQALGQGPEFLTYFQNEAQLDKSGLPSDRFFAERPEGSVSTLKIQRTQQEDSAVYLCASSLGQGLGVTFGAGSRLTVL.

The rearrangement uses TRBV19 and TRBJ1-1; D ambiguous. V lost 0 bases to trimming and J lost 1 base, with 3 bases between them. The length of the CDR3 is 13 residues. CDR1 and CDR2 (germline): LNHDA, SQIVND (reference sequence). Here the CDR3 reads CASSIDKNTEAFF. CDR3 DNA sequence: TGTGCCAGTAGTATAGACAAGAACACTGAAGCTTTCTTT.

This clone has just a few counts. This CDR3 is also generated by other DNA sequences in the sample. The CDR3 bases are TGCAGCGTTTCCAGGGGAACTAATGAAAAACTGTTTTTT. The encoded protein is CSVSRGTNEKLFF. The V and J genes are TRBV29-1 and TRBJ1-4; D is perhaps TRBD1 (6 bases). The V end was cut by 5 bases, the J end by 1 base, with 8 bases between. This CDR3 is 13 amino acids long. Germline V gene lookup returns CDR1 SQVTM and CDR2 ANQGSEA. Using reference TRBV29-1 and TRBJ1-4 for the parts outside the CDR3, the full variable domain is SAVISQKPSRDICQRGTSLTIQCQVDSQVTMMFWYRQQPGQSLTLIATANQGSEATYESGFVIDKFPISRPNLTFSTLTVSNMSPEDSSIYLCSVSRGTNEKLFFGSGTQLSVL.

This clone was detected only a few times. J is TRBJ2-7 and V is TRBV23-1, with D perhaps matching TRBD1 (6 bases). TRBV23-1 is an ORF, and what it does is uncertain. With 3 bases removed from V and 3 bases from J, the gap between germline ends came to 9 bases. This CDR3 contains 13 residues. The CDR3 is CASSQSGDYEQYF. The CDR3 DNA is TGCGCCAGCAGTCAGTCAGGGGACTACGAGCAGTACTTC.

The DNA of the CDR3 is TGTGCCAGCAGTTTAGGGGGTAGCGGGAGTTACCAAGAGACCCAGTACTTC. Encoded protein: CASSLGGSGSYQETQYF. The chain employs TRBV28 and TRBJ2-5; TRBD2 agrees at 9 bases. Germline V gene sequence: CDR1 MDHEN, CDR2 SYDVKM. Trimming took 2 bases from V and 0 from J; bases not matched to a gene: 7. This CDR3 region has 17 residues. The whole variable domain, filled in from reference TRBV28 and TRBJ2-5, reads DVKVTQSSRYLVKRTGEKVFLECVQDMDHENMFWYRQDPGLGLRLIYFSYDVKMKEKGDIPEGYSVSREKKERFSLILESASTNQTSMYLCASSLGGSGSYQETQYFGPGTRLLVL.

This clone has only a few counts. The CDR3 sequence: CATSRPRGTGKNQPQHF. In DNA, the CDR3 is TGTGCCACCAGCAGGCCCCGAGGGACAGGGAAAAATCAGCCCCAGCATTTT. V is TRBV15 and J is TRBJ1-5; 9 nucleotides agree with TRBD1. The CDR3 totals 17 residues. The germline gives CDR1 LNHNV, CDR2 YYDKDF (reference sequence). The junction had 10 bases not matched to a gene; V was cut back by 3 bases and J by 4 bases.

This clone turned up a few times. The chain is built from TRBV19 and TRBJ2-5, with D hard to call. This CDR3 spans 12 amino acids. V was clipped by 3 bases and J by 3 bases, with 5 bases between them. The germline V gene has CDR1 LNHDA and CDR2 SQIVND (reference sequence). The DNA for the CDR3 is TGTGCCAGTAGTATCCCAAAAGAGACCCAGTACTTC. This encodes CASSIPKETQYF.

The chain carries TRBV25-1 and TRBJ2-6; no clear D. CDR3 size: 14 residues. Trimming cost V 3 bases and J 1 base, with 4 bases left between them. CDR1 and CDR2 (germline): MGHDK, SYGVNS. The CDR3 bases are TGTGCCAGCAGTGACCCTTCTGGGGCCAACGTCCTGACTTTC. It translates to CASSDPSGANVLTF.

The rearrangement uses TRBV27 and TRBJ1-3, with D unresolved. The CDR3 runs 13 residues. V gave up 4 bases and J gave up 3 bases, with 7 bases separating them. The germline V gene encodes CDR1 MNHEY and CDR2 SMNVEV (reference sequence). CDR3 DNA sequence: TGTGCCAGCAGTTCTGTAAATGGAAACACCATATATTTT. The encoded protein is CASSSVNGNTIYF.

This clone was counted only a few times. The rearrangement uses TRBV7-8 and TRBJ2-7; D call uncertain. Germline-derived CDR1 and CDR2 are SGHVS and FQNEAQ. The CDR3 is made up of 14 amino acids. V lost 1 base to trimming and J lost 2 bases, with 9 bases between them. The CDR3 spells CASSLESPPYEQYF. DNA for the CDR3: TGTGCCAGCAGCTTAGAATCTCCTCCCTACGAGCAGTACTTC.

This clone has only a few counts. J is TRBJ2-5 and V is TRBV6-1, with TRBD1 as a possible D gene (6 bases). Trimming took 6 bases from V and 1 from J, leaving 15 bases between them. In germline, CDR1 is MNHNS, CDR2 SASEGT. The CDR3 has 15 amino acids. For the CDR3, the DNA is TGTGCCAGCAGCCCCGGACAGAGTATCCAAGAGACCCAGTACTTC. Its translation is CASSPGQSIQETQYF.

J is TRBJ1-1 and V is TRBV18; D might be TRBD1 (6 bases). CDR1 is KGHSH, CDR2 LQKENI, per germline. CDR3 length equals 16 residues. The V and J ends lost 2 bases and 0 bases respectively, with 13 bases between them. The DNA of the CDR3 is TGTGCCAGCTCACCAAACCCCGGGACATTGAACACTGAAGCTTTCTTT. This sequence encodes CASSPNPGTLNTEAFF.

V gene TRBV7-9 combines with J gene TRBJ2-7; weak D call: TRBD1 (5 bases). The germline CDR1 and CDR2 sequences are SEHNR and FQNEAQ (reference sequence). V was clipped by 5 bases and J by 3 bases, with 17 bases between them. The CDR3 consists of 15 residues. DNA for the CDR3: TGTGCCAGCAGCCCATTGACAGTGCGGAGCTACGAGCAGTACTTC. This sequence encodes CASSPLTVRSYEQYF.

This rearrangement joins TRBV30 to TRBJ1-2; 7 positions agree with TRBD1. CDR1 and CDR2 (germline): GTSNPN, SVGIG (reference sequence). The CDR3 extends over 13 amino acids. J gave up 3 bases and V 3 bases, and 4 bases lay outside the gene matches. This CDR3 is CAWSAGTDYGYTF. The DNA of the CDR3 is TGTGCCTGGAGCGCAGGGACAGACTATGGCTACACCTTC.

This clone has more than one count but fewer than ten. The chain couples TRBV7-9 to TRBJ2-1; D may be TRBD2 (6 bases). The CDR3 is made up of 15 amino acids. CDR1 and CDR2 from the germline V gene are SEHNR and FQNEAQ (reference sequence). V dropped 5 bases and J dropped 1 base, with 12 bases sitting between them. DNA of the CDR3: TGTGCCAGCAGCGCCATAGCGGTTTCCTACAATGAGCAGTTCTTC. It encodes CASSAIAVSYNEQFF.